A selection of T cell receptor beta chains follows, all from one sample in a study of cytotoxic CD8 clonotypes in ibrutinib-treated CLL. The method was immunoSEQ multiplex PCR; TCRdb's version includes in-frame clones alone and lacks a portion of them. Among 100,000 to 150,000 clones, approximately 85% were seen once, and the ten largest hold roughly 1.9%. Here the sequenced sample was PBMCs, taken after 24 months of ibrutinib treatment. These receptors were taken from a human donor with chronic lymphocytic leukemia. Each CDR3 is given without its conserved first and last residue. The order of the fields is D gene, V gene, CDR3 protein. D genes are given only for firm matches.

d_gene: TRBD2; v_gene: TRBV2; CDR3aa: ASTRASGRVVTGELF
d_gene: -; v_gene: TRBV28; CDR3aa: ASSWRGALGNQPQH
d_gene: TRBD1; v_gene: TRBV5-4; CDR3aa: ASSRQGGDGYT
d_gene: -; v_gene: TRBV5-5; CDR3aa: ASSLDSVGYGYT
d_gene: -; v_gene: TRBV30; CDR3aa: AWRRGSGNTIY
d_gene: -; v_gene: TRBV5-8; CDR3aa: ASSLMILVSSGNTIY
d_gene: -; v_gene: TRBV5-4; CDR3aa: ASFGGASVSNTGELF
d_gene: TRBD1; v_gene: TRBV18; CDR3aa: ASSLIPRGNYGYT
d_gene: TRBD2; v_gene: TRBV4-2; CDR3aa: ASSQEPSGIHEQY
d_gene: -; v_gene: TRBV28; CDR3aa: ASSWYETQY
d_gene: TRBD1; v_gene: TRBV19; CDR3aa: ASRVDRAGYT
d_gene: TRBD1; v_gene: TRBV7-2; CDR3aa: ASTLGDSAMWSGANVLT
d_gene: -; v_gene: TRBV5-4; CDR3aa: ASSDAARGRGSYNEQF
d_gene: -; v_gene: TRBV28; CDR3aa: VSHAHFTEAF
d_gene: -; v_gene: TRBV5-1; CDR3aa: ASSATYEQY
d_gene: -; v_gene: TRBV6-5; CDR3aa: ASSYSYGNTIY
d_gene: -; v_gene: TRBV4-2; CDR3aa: ASSPTRETNSYEQY
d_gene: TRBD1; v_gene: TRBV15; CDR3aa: ATSTGVTDTQY
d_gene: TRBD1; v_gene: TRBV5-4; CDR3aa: ASSVRQGANYGYT
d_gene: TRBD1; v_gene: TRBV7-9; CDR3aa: ASSSRPGGPGDTQY
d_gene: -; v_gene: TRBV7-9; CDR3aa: ASSLGVKGETQY
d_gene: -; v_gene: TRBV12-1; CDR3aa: ASSFAGTSGRSSYEQY
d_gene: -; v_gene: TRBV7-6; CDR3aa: ASSSPGEGLDEQF
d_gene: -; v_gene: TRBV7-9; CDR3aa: ASSSRPESTQY
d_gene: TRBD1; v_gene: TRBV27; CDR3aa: ASTGAGGPRPGELF
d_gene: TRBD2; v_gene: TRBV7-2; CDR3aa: ASSLVWRGGRSIDTQY
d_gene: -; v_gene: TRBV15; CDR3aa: ATSGEIRSISTDTQY
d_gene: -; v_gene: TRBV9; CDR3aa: ASSVSGDSGELF
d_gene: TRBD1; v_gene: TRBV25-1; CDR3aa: ASSEEEGGQGSHEQY
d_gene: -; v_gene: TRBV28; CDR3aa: ASSLEQGYYGYT
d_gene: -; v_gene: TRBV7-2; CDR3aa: ASRKGGASGWDEQY
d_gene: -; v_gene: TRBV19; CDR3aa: ASLYQANTEAF
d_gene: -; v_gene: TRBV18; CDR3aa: ASSPQGPSGNTIY
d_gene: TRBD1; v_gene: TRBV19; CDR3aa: ASSIWTGGISNTEAF
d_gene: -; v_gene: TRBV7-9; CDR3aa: ASSSVATNEKLF
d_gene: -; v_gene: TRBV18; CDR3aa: ASSPKAGEGTQY
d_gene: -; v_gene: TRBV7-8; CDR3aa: ASSPVEGYGYT
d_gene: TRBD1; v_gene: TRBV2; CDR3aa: ASSPDRARNQPQH
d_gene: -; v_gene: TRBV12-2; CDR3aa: ASRDGRGGQGINQPQH
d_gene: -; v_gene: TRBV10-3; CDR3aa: AISESVLANEQF
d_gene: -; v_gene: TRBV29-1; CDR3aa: SVEDAGFTNEQF
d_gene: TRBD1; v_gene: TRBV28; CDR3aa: ASSLGTTGRTEAF
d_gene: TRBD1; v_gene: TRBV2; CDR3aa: ASSSQGAGNYGYT
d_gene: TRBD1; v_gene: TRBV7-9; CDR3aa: ASSPGQGNGYT
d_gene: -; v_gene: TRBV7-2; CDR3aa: ASSLGPTGRGNTEAF
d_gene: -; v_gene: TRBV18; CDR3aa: ASSPTGVTEAF
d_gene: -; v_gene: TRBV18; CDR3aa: ASSPPGNNEKLF
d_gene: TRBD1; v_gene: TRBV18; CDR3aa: ASSPDRSVHEQY
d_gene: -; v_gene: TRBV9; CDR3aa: ASSPAKWGQRGYT
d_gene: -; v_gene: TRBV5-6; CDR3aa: ASSLDRNPSTDTQY
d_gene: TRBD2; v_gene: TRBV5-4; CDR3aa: ASSLGSGATTRELF
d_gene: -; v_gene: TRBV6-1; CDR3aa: ASSGRTGPGGYT
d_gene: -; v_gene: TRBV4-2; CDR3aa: ASSQDVRQGREQPQH